Below are 22 T cell receptor beta chains sequenced from a single sample in a study of T-cell memory formation after mild COVID-19. MiXCR, run by TCRdb on the 5' RACE reads, gives a single entry per CDR3 protein. This sample yields approximately 48,000 distinct CDR3 sequences, of which 5.5% to 7.5% are seen a single time; approximately 1.5% belongs to the top ten. Sequenced input: PBMCs or a T cell subset sorted from them (not recorded which). Every receptor here comes from a man aged 18 to 35 who had mild COVID-19 (a few samples of this study predate the infection). Cell type and time point are not known.

This sequence joins TRBV7-2 and TRBJ2-5; weak D call: TRBD2 (5 bases). V gave up 6 bases and J gave up 2 bases, with 10 bases separating them. The CDR3 covers 13 residues. Germline V lookup: CDR1 SGHTA, CDR2 FQGNSA. The CDR3 coding sequence is TGTGCCAGCAGGACCCGGACTCAAGAGACCCAGTACTTC. Translating it yields CASRTRTQETQYF.

The chain employs TRBV10-3 and TRBJ1-5, with a weak D call TRBD1 (5 bases). The CDR3 length is 13 residues. V lost 3 bases and J lost 2, with 5 bases in between. The germline gives CDR1 ENHRY, CDR2 SYGVKD. The CDR3 DNA sequence: TGTGCCATCAGTGACAGGGGCAATCAGCCCCAGCATTTT. It encodes CAISDRGNQPQHF.

This clonotype showed up just a few times. J is TRBJ1-1 and V is TRBV3-1, with D unresolved. Trimming removed 3 bases at V and 6 bases at J, with 8 bases between. Germline assignment: CDR1 LGHDT and CDR2 YNNKEL (reference sequence). This CDR3 is 12 amino acids long. The CDR3 region has the DNA TGTGCCAGCAGCCACGACTACGCTGAAGCTTTCTTT. Translation gives CASSHDYAEAFF.

This clonotype came up a few times. The V gene is TRBV12-5, the J gene TRBJ2-3; D perhaps matches TRBD2 (6 bases). Germline CDR1 is LGHNT and CDR2 is FRNRAP. Trimming took off 8 bases at V and 4 bases at J, with 13 bases between the two ends. The CDR3 has 13 residues. The CDR3 DNA sequence: TGTGCTAGTTGGGTGGAGGGCTCAGATACGCAGTATTTT. The encoded protein is CASWVEGSDTQYF.

This clonotype was observed a few times. The rearrangement joins TRBV6-2 or TRBV6-3 to TRBJ1-6, with 9 bases lining up with TRBD1. V shed 6 bases, J shed 16 bases, and the junction held 19 bases outside the gene matches. CDR3 length: 16 residues. Per germline, CDR1 MNHEY and CDR2 SVGEGT. CDR3 bases: TGTGCCAGCAGAACCACGCGGGGGACAGGGTCTCCGGCACTCCACTTT. Amino acid sequence: CASRTTRGTGSPALHF.

This clonotype was observed at least ten times. The chain recombines TRBV24-1 with TRBJ2-3; D is perhaps TRBD2 (6 bases). V lost 9 bases and J lost 2, with 11 bases in between. The CDR3 covers 13 residues. Germline V CDR1 and CDR2: KGHDR, SFDVKD. The CDR3 protein is CATAGSLTDTQYF. The CDR3 nucleotides read TGTGCCACCGCGGGGAGCCTCACAGATACGCAGTATTTT.

This clonotype was detected ten times or more. The J gene is TRBJ2-5, the V gene TRBV12-3 or TRBV12-4; 7 nucleotides match TRBD2. V shed 7 bases and J 4 bases; nucleotides not matched to a gene: 6. The CDR3 loop spans 13 amino acids. The CDR3 DNA sequence: TGTGCCAGCACCCCGGGCGGGGGAGAGACCCAGTACTTC. This sequence encodes CASTPGGGETQYF.

This clonotype occurred many times. This chain links TRBV7-3 with TRBJ2-1; D is possibly TRBD1 (6 bases). Trimming took 6 bases from V and 2 from J, leaving 14 bases between them. The CDR3 consists of 15 residues. In germline, CDR1 is SGHTA, CDR2 FQGTGA. This CDR3 is CASSKGGLAYNEQFF. Written as DNA, the CDR3 is TGTGCCAGCAGTAAAGGGGGTCTGGCCTACAATGAGCAGTTCTTC.

The rearrangement uses TRBV6-6 and TRBJ1-5; a weak D match, TRBD1 (5 bases). Trimming removed 4 bases at V and 1 base at J, with 8 bases between. The CDR3 extends over 14 amino acids. Germline V gene sequence: CDR1 MNHNY, CDR2 SVGAGI (reference sequence). The CDR3 protein is CASSFAGSNQPQHF. DNA of the CDR3: TGTGCCAGCAGTTTCGCAGGGAGCAATCAGCCCCAGCATTTT.

V is TRBV18 and J is TRBJ1-2, with a tentative D call TRBD1 (6 bases). V gave up 3 bases and J gave up 4 bases, with 15 bases separating them. Per germline, CDR1 KGHSH and CDR2 LQKENI. This CDR3 is 15 amino acids long. CDR3 sequence reads: CASSPSGAGSYGYTF. CDR3 sequence (DNA): TGTGCCAGCTCACCCTCAGGGGCGGGGAGCTATGGCTACACCTTC.

Ten or more counts support this clonotype. The CDR3 sequence is CASSQKEGVDYGYTF. CDR3 DNA sequence: TGCGCCAGCAGCCAAAAAGAAGGGGTGGACTATGGCTACACCTTC. The genes are TRBV4-1 and TRBJ1-2; the D gene is possibly TRBD1 (5 bases). Germline-derived CDR1 and CDR2 are MGHRA and YSYEKL. The V and J ends lost 2 bases and 3 bases respectively, with 13 bases between them. The CDR3 loop spans 15 amino acids.

This clonotype has ten or more counts. The rearrangement joins TRBV5-6 to TRBJ2-5; D is undetermined. Germline CDR1 is SGHDT and CDR2 is YYEEEE. Trimming removed 2 bases at V and 3 bases at J, with 8 bases between. The length of the CDR3 is 13 residues. CDR3 coding DNA: TGTGCCAGCAGCTTCGGCACGGAAGAGACCCAGTACTTC. The encoded protein is CASSFGTEETQYF.

This clonotype has only a few counts. The chain has TRBV30 and TRBJ2-5; D is perhaps TRBD2 (6 bases). The V gene lost 5 bases and the J gene lost 3 bases, with 10 bases spanning the gap. The germline V gene has CDR1 GTSNPN and CDR2 SVGIG (reference sequence). This CDR3 has 12 amino acids. The CDR3, as DNA: TGTGCCTGGGGGACTGTTGAAGAGACCCAGTACTTC. This codes for CAWGTVEETQYF.

V is TRBV12-3 or TRBV12-4 and J is TRBJ1-2; a weak D match, TRBD1 (6 bases). The V end lost 3 bases, the J end lost 4 bases, and 9 bases lay between the germline ends. CDR3 length: 13 amino acids. The CDR3 DNA follows: TGTGCCAGCAGTTTCCGAGGGGGCTATGGCTACACCTTC. It is translated as CASSFRGGYGYTF.

This clonotype showed up just a few times. One base away lies a much larger clone, so this may be a sequencing read error. This sequence joins TRBV5-1 and TRBJ2-3; tentatively, D is TRBD1 (7 bases). Germline loops: CDR1 SGHRS, CDR2 YFSETQ. Trimming removed 2 bases from V and 8 bases from J, with 9 bases in between. The CDR3 sequence is 12 residues long. The CDR3 nucleotides are TGCGCCAGCAGCTTTCAGGGGGGTACGCAGTATTTT. Its protein is CASSFQGGTQYF.

This clonotype has just a few counts. The gene calls are TRBV12-3 or TRBV12-4 and TRBJ1-1; D gene unclear. The CDR3 spans 17 residues. Trimming stripped 4 bases from V and 0 bases from J, with 18 bases between. The CDR3: CASSSTTGRPMNTEAFF. As DNA, the CDR3 is TGTGCCAGCAGTTCCACTACTGGACGGCCGATGAACACTGAAGCTTTCTTT.

CDR3 nucleotide sequence: TGTGCCATCAGTGAGAGGGGACAATTCGCTGAAGCTTTCTTT. It yields the protein CAISERGQFAEAFF. This chain connects TRBV10-3 to TRBJ1-1; a possible D gene is TRBD1 (6 bases). CDR1 ENHRY and CDR2 SYGVKD come from the germline V gene. This CDR3 spans 14 amino acids. Between the trimmed V and J ends, which lost 2 bases and 6 bases, there was a span of 13 bases.

This clonotype appeared a few times. The J gene is TRBJ2-5, the V gene TRBV7-7; D is perhaps TRBD1 (5 bases). Germline loops: CDR1 SSHAT, CDR2 FNYEAQ (reference sequence). Trimming removed 1 base from V and 4 bases from J, with 10 bases in between. The CDR3 extends over 14 amino acids. The CDR3 DNA follows: TGTGCCAGCAGCTTAGGGGCAGGGCTAGAGACCCAGTACTTC. Protein product: CASSLGAGLETQYF.

J is TRBJ1-4 and V is TRBV29-1; D might be TRBD1 (5 bases). This CDR3 comprises 11 residues. Germline CDR1 is SQVTM and CDR2 is ANQGSEA. V lost 6 bases and J lost 11, with 13 bases in between. The CDR3, as DNA: TGCAGCGTCCTGACGGGGGTCAAACTGTTTTTT. Amino acids: CSVLTGVKLFF.

V and J are TRBV20-1 and TRBJ1-1; 8 nucleotides line up with TRBD1. CDR1 is DFQATT, CDR2 SNEGSKA, per germline (reference sequence). V gave up 6 bases and J gave up 5 bases; unmatched junction bases: 8. The CDR3 consists of 13 residues. CDR3 nucleotides: TGCAGTGCCTCCAGGGGGCGGGGGACTGAAGCTTTCTTT. Translating it yields CSASRGRGTEAFF.

The chain has TRBV12-3 or TRBV12-4 and TRBJ2-3; D call uncertain. V was cut by 0 bases and J by 2 bases, with 6 bases left in between. This CDR3 comprises 14 residues. For the CDR3, the DNA is TGTGCCAGCAGTTTAGCTCACTTCACAGATACGCAGTATTTT. It translates to CASSLAHFTDTQYF.

Regarding this clonotype: Its ends do not fully match the called genes, so a read error is possible. J is TRBJ1-1 and V is TRBV7-7; D gene unclear. The CDR3 is made up of 13 amino acids. Per the germline V gene, CDR1 is SSHAT and CDR2 is FNYEAQ (reference sequence). For the CDR3, the DNA is TGTGCTAGCAGCTTAACAGCTAGCACTGAAGCTTTCTTT. This encodes CASSLTASTEAFF.